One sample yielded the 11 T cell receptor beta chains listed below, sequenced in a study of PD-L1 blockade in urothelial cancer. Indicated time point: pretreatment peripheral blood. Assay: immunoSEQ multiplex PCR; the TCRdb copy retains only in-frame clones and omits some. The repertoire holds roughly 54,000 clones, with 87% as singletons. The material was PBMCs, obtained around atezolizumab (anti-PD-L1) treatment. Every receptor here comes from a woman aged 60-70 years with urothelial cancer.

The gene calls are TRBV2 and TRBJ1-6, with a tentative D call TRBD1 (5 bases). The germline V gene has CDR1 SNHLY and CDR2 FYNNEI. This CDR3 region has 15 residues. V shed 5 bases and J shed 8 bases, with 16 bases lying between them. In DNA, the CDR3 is TGTGCCAGCAGTCCCAGGACACCAGATTATTCACCCCTCCACTTT. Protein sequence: CASSPRTPDYSPLHF. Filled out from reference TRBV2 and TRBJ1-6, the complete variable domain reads EPEVTQTPSHQVTQMGQEVILRCVPISNHLYFYWYRQILGQKVEFLVSFYNNEISEKSEIFDDQFSVERPDGSNFTLKIRSTKLEDSAMYFCASSPRTPDYSPLHFGNGTRLTVT.

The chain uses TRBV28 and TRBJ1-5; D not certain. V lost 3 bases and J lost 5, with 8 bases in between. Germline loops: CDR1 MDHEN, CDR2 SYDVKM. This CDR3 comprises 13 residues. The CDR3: CASSLGGHQPQHF. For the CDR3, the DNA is TGTGCCAGCAGTTTGGGAGGCCATCAGCCCCAGCATTTT.

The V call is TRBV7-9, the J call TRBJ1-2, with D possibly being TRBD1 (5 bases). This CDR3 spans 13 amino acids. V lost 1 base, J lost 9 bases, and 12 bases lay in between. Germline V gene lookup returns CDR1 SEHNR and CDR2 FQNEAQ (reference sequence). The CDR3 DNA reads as TGTGCCAGCAGCTTAGTTTTGGGGACTAGCTACACCTTC. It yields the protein CASSLVLGTSYTF.

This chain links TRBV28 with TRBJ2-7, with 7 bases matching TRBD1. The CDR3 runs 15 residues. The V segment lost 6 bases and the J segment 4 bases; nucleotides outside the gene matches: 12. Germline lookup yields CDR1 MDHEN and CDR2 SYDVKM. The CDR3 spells CASSQQTGIRYEQYF. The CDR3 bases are TGTGCCAGCAGCCAGCAGACAGGGATTCGTTACGAGCAGTACTTC.

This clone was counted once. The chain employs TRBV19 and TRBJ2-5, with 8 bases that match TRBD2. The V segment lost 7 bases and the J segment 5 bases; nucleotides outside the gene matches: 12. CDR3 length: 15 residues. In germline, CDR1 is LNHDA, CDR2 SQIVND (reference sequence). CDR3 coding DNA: TGTGCCAGTACCCCGAGGTTAGCGGGGTTGGAGACCCAGTACTTC. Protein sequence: CASTPRLAGLETQYF.

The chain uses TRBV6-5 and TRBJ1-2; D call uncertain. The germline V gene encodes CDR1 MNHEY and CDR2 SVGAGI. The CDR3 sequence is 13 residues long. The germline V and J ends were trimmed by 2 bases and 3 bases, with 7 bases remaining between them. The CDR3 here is CASSYRTDYGYTF. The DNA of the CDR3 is TGTGCCAGCAGTTACAGAACAGACTATGGCTACACCTTC.

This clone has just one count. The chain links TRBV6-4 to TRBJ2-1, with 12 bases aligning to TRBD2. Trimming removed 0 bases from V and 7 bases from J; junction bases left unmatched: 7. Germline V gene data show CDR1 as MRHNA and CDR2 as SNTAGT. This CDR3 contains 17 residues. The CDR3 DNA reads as TGTGCCAGCAGTGACTCGATACTAGCGGGGGGTTTGAATGAGCAGTTCTTC. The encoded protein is CASSDSILAGGLNEQFF.

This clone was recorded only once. CDR3 residues: CASSLTTGVRAFF. The CDR3 nucleotides read TGTGCCAGCAGCTTAACCACAGGGGTGCGGGCTTTCTTT. This chain links TRBV7-2 with TRBJ1-1; the match to TRBD1 covers 7 bases. V lost 2 bases to trimming and J lost 11 bases; unmatched junction nucleotides: 8. The CDR3 is 13 amino acids. Germline CDR1 SGHTA, CDR2 FQGNSA. Complete variable domain (other parts from reference TRBV7-2 and TRBJ1-1): GAGVSQSPSNKVTEKGKDVELRCDPISGHTALYWYRQSLGQGLEFLIYFQGNSAPDKSGLPSDRFSAERTGGSVSTLTIQRTQQEDSAVYLCASSLTTGVRAFFGQGTRLTVV.

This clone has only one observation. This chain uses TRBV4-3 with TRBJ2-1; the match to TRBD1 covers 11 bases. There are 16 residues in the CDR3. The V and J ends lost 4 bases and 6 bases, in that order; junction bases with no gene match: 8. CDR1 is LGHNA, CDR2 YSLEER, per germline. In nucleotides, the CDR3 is TGCGCCAGCAGCCTAAATCCGGGACAGGGGGGCAATGAGCAGTTCTTC. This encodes CASSLNPGQGGNEQFF.

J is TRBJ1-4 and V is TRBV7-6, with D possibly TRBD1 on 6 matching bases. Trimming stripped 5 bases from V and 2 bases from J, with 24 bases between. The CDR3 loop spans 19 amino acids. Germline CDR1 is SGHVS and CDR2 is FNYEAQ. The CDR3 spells CASSPETRGRLGTNEKLFF. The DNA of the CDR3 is TGTGCCAGCAGCCCGGAAACCAGGGGCCGCCTTGGGACTAATGAAAAACTGTTTTTT.

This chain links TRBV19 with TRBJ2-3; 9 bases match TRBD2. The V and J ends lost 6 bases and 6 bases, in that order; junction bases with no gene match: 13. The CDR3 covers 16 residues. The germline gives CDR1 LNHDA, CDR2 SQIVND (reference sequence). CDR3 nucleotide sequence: TGTGCCAGTAGCTCCCGGATAGCGGGAGAATGGGATACGCAGTATTTT. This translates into CASSSRIAGEWDTQYF.